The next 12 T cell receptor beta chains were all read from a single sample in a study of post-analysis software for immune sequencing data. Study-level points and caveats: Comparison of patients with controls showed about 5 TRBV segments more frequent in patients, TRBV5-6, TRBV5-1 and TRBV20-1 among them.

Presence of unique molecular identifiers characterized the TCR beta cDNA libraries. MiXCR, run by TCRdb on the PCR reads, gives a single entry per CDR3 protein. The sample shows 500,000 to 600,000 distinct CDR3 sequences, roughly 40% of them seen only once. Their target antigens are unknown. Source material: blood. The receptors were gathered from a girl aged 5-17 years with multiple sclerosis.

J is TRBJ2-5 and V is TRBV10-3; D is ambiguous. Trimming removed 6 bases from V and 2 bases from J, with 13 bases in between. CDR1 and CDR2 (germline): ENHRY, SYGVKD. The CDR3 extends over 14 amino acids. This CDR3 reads CAIRQNWAQETQYF. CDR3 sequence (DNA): TGTGCCATCAGGCAGAACTGGGCTCAAGAGACCCAGTACTTC.

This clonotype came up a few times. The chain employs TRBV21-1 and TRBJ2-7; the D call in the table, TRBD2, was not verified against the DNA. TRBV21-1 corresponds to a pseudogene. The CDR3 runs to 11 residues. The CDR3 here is CASGGSGGSYF. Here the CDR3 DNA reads TGTGCCAGCGGGGGTAGCGGGGGCTCGTACTTC.

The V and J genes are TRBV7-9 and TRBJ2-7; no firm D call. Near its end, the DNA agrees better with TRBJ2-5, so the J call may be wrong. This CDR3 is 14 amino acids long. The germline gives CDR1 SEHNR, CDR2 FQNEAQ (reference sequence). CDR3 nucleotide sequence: TGTGCCAGCAGCTTTATCCGACCCGGGGAGACCCAGTACTTC. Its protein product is CASSFIRPGETQYF.

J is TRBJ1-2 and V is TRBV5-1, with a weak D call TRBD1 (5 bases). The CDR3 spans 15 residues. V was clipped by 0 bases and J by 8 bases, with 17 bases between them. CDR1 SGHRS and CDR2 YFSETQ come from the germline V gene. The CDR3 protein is CASSLDGAGIGGYTF. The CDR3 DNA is TGCGCCAGCAGCTTGGATGGGGCAGGGATAGGAGGCTACACCTTC. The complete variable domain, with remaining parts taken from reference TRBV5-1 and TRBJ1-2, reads KAGVTQTPRYLIKTRGQQVTLSCSPISGHRSVSWYQQTPGQGLQFLFEYFSETQRNKGNFPGRFSGRQFSNSRSEMNVSTLELGDSALYLCASSLDGAGIGGYTFGSGTRLTVV.

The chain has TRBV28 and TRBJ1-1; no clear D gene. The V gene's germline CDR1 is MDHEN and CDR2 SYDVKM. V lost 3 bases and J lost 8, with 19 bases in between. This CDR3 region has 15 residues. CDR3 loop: CASSLRSGLGGEAFF. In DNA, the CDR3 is TGTGCCAGCAGTTTGAGATCTGGGTTGGGAGGAGAAGCTTTCTTT.

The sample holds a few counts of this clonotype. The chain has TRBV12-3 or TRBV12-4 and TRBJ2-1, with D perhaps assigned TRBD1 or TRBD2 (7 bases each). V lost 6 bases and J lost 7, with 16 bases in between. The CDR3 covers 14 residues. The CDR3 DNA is TGTGCCAGCAGCCCACGACAGGGAGGGAATGAGCAGTTCTTC. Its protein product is CASSPRQGGNEQFF.

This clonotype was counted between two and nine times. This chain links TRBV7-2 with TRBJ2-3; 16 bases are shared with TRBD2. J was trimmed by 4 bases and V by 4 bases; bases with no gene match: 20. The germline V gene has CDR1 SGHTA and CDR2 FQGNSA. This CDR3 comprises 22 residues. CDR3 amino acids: CASSSRPGLAGGSNPGADTQYF. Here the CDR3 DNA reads TGTGCCAGCAGCTCTCGACCGGGACTAGCGGGGGGGTCAAATCCCGGCGCAGATACGCAGTATTTT.

CDR3 protein: CSVSPTSGGFNEQFF. In DNA, the CDR3 is TGCAGTGTTTCTCCGACTAGCGGGGGCTTCAATGAGCAGTTCTTC. J is TRBJ2-1 and V is TRBV20-1; 12 bases agree with TRBD2. The germline CDR1 and CDR2 sequences are DFQATT and SNEGSKA (reference sequence). Trimming cost V 7 bases and J 6 bases; bases outside gene matches: 10. The CDR3 is made up of 15 amino acids.

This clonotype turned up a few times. Here the CDR3 reads CASSPLAPEHEQYF. CDR3 sequence (DNA): TGTGCCAGCAGCCCCCTAGCCCCCGAACACGAGCAGTACTTC. The rearrangement links TRBV27 to TRBJ2-7; weak D call: TRBD2 (5 bases). Trimming removed 6 bases at V and 5 bases at J, with 17 bases between. This CDR3 is built from 14 residues. Germline CDR1 MNHEY, CDR2 SMNVEV (reference sequence).

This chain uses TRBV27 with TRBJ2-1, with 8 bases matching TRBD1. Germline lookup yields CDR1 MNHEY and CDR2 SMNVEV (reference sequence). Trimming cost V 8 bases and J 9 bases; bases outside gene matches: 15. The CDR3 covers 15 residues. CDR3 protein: CASSSLGQEVGEQFF. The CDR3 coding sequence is TGTGCCAGCTCGAGCTTGGGACAGGAGGTAGGTGAGCAGTTCTTC.

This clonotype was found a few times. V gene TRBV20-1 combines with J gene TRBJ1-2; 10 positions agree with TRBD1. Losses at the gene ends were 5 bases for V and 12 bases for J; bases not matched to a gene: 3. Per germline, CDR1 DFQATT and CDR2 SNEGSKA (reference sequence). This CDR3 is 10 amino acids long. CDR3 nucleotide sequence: TGCAGTGCTGGGGACAGGGGTCACACCTTC. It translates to CSAGDRGHTF.

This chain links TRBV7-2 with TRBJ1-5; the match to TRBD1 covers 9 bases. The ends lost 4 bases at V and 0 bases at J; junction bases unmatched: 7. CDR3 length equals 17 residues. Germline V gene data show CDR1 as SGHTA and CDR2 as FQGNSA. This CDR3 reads CASSSRQGGYSNQPQHF. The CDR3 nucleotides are TGTGCCAGCAGCTCCAGACAGGGGGGATATAGCAATCAGCCCCAGCATTTT.